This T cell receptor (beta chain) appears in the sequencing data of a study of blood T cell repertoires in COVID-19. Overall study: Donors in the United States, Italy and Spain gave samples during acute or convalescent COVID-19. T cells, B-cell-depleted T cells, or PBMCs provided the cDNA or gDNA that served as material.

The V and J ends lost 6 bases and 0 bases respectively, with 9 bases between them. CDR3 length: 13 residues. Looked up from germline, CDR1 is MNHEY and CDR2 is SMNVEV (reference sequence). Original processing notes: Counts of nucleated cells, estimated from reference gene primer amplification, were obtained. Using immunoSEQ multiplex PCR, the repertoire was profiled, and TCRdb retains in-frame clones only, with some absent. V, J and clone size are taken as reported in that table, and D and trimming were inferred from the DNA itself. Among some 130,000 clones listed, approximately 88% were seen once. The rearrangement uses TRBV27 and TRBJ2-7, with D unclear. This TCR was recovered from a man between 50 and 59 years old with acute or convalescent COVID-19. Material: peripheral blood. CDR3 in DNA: TGTGCCAGCAGCAACACCCTCTCCTACGAGCAGTACTTC. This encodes CASSNTLSYEQYF.